This is a list of T cell receptor beta chains from one sample in a study of T cell repertoires in cytomegalovirus infection. MiXCR, applied by TCRdb to the reads, yields one record per CDR3 protein. The sample holds some 400,000 distinct CDR3 sequences, roughly 30% seen once. Sequenced input: PBMCs. These receptors came from a human donor in good health (CMV status not recorded). Some clones in this sample may be carry-over from other donors' samples. The CDR3 runs from the conserved cysteine through the conserved F or W. D genes are given only for firm matches. Size is omitted from some rows. Given values are once, few, many or a class for expanded clones.

TGTGCCAGCAGCTTAGCTGGGTCTAGCGACTCCACAGATACGCAGTATTTT,CASSLAGSSDSTDTQYF,NA,NA,TRBV7-6,TRBJ2-3
TGTGCCAGCAGGCACAGGGGCTTTGAAGCTTTCTTT,CASRHRGFEAFF,few,TRBD1,TRBV12-3/TRBV12-4,TRBJ1-1
TGTGCCAGCAGTCGACTAGTCCGGGAGACCCAGTACTTC,CASSRLVRETQYF,few,NA,TRBV6-1,TRBJ2-5
TGCGCCAGCAGCCAAATGAATATCCTAGCGGGGGGGCCGGGAGATGAGCAGTTCTTC,CASSQMNILAGGPGDEQFF,NA,TRBD2,TRBV4-1,TRBJ2-1
TGTGCCAGCAAATCCTACAGAGAAGCTTTCTTT,CASKSYREAFF,few,NA,TRBV28,TRBJ1-1
TGCGCCAGCAGCCAAGTTCAGGGGGACTCCTACGAGCAGTACTTC,CASSQVQGDSYEQYF,NA,TRBD1,TRBV4-1,TRBJ2-7
TGTGCCAGCACCAGTGGCGTAGGGAAAGAGACCCAGTACTTC,CASTSGVGKETQYF,many,NA,TRBV7-2,TRBJ2-5
TGTGCCAGCAGCCTCCTGGGACTTCAGGCCTACGAGCAGTACTTC,CASSLLGLQAYEQYF,NA,NA,TRBV3-1,TRBJ2-7
TGTGCCAGCAGTGAAGTCACAGGGCGCTACAATGAGCAGTTCTTC,CASSEVTGRYNEQFF,NA,NA,TRBV6-1,TRBJ2-1
TGTGCCAGCACTGCCGGGACAGGGGTTTCTGGCTACACCTTC,CASTAGTGVSGYTF,NA,TRBD1,TRBV27,TRBJ1-2
TGTGCCAGCAGCAGAGGGTTGGAAGGGACATTGAACCTTACTTCTGGGGCCAACGTCCTGCCTTTC,CASSRGLEGTLNLTSGANVLPF,NA,NA,TRBV7-2,TRBJ2-6
TGTGCCAGCAGTTTGCTGGGGGGGGGGAATGAAAAACTGTTTTTT,CASSLLGGGNEKLFF,NA,NA,TRBV12-3/TRBV12-4,TRBJ1-4
TGTGCCAGCAGTGACTCGGTGGGGATCGGCGGGGAGCTGTTTTTT,CASSDSVGIGGELFF,NA,NA,TRBV6-4,TRBJ2-2
TGTGCCAGCAGCTTAGATAGTATCACATACGAGCAGTACTTC,CASSLDSITYEQYF,NA,NA,TRBV7-2,TRBJ2-7
TGTGCCAGTAGTACACCCTGGGGGGACAGGGGCTACACCTTC,CASSTPWGDRGYTF,once,TRBD1,TRBV19,TRBJ1-2
TGTGCCAGCAGCTTAATGGGGACAGGTCACTATGGCTACACCTTC,CASSLMGTGHYGYTF,few,TRBD1,TRBV7-2,TRBJ1-2
TGTGCCAGCAGTAAAAACGGGTTGAGCTCCTACAATGAGCAGTTCTTC,CASSKNGLSSYNEQFF,NA,NA,TRBV2,TRBJ2-1
TGTGCCATCAGCTTAGGTTGGGCGGAGCCTACGGAGACCCAGTACTTC,CAISLGWAEPTETQYF,NA,NA,TRBV7-8,TRBJ2-5
TGCGCCAGCAGCTTGGTGGGACAGGGAAAAGGCTACACCTTC,CASSLVGQGKGYTF,NA,TRBD1,TRBV5-1,TRBJ1-2
TGTGCCAGCAGCTTAGATTCGGCCGCCTACGAGCAGTACTTC,CASSLDSAAYEQYF,NA,NA,TRBV11-2,TRBJ2-7
TGTGCCAGTAGTATACAGCGGACCACAGATACGCAGTATTTT,CASSIQRTTDTQYF,NA,NA,TRBV19,TRBJ2-3
TGTGCCAGCACCGGGACAGGGGGCCTCCCCGGGGAGCTGTTTTTT,CASTGTGGLPGELFF,NA,TRBD1,TRBV14,TRBJ2-2
TGTGCCAGCAGTCGATTCCAGCCCCAGCATTTT,CASSRFQPQHF,many,NA,TRBV7-6,TRBJ1-5
TGTGCCAGCCGTGACCCTGACATGGACACTGAAGCTTTCTTT,CASRDPDMDTEAFF,NA,NA,TRBV6-2/TRBV6-3,TRBJ1-1
TGTGCCAGCAGCTTAGCGTGGACTTCGAACACCGGGGAGCTGTTTTTT,CASSLAWTSNTGELFF,few,NA,TRBV11-1,TRBJ2-2
TGTGCCAGCAGCCCCATCCTCACAGATACTCAGGATTTT,CASSPILTDTQDF,NA,NA,TRBV7-6,TRBJ2-3
TGTGCCAGCAGCGCCTTCTCCGGGACAGGGACCGGGGAGCTGTTTTTT,CASSAFSGTGTGELFF,NA,TRBD1,TRBV7-9,TRBJ2-2
TGTGCCAGCAGCTTGGAATCAGGGAATGGCTACACCTTC,CASSLESGNGYTF,few,NA,TRBV5-4,TRBJ1-2
TGTGCCAGCAGCTCGCAGATACAGGGGGTAGCCGGGGAGCTGTTTTTT,CASSSQIQGVAGELFF,few,TRBD1,TRBV7-6,TRBJ2-2
TGTGCCACCAGTTTCGGGGGGGCCCTAGAGCCCCAGTCCTTC,CATSFGGALEPQSF,NA,TRBD2,TRBV24-1,TRBJ2-5
TGTGCCAGCAGATCCGGGACAACGAACACCGTGGAGCTGTTTTTT,CASRSGTTNTVELFF,NA,NA,TRBV2,TRBJ2-2
TGTGCCAGTGTCGGGGTGGGATTCGCTGAAGCTTTCTTT,CASVGVGFAEAFF,many,NA,TRBV7-8,TRBJ1-1
TGTGCCAGCAGTGTGATCGCAACTGCTTTGTATGGCTACACCTTC,CASSVIATALYGYTF,NA,NA,TRBV2,TRBJ1-2
TGTGCCAGCAGCCCACCGGGGGCCAGTGTGGGGACCCAGTACTTC,CASSPPGASVGTQYF,NA,NA,TRBV7-8,TRBJ2-5
TGTGCCAGCAGCTTAGGTAGGGGGCAGAGCTCCTACAATGAGCAGTTCTTC,CASSLGRGQSSYNEQFF,many,TRBD1,TRBV7-8,TRBJ2-1
TGTGCCACCAGCAGAGCAGGACAGGGCCAAGAGACCCAGTACTTC,CATSRAGQGQETQYF,NA,TRBD1,TRBV15,TRBJ2-5
TGTGCCAGCAGCTTTCGTTTGACAGGGGCCACAGATACGCAGTATTTT,CASSFRLTGATDTQYF,NA,TRBD1,TRBV5-6,TRBJ2-3
TGTGCCAGCAGTTACGCCTTTGCCGCGGGCGAGCAGTACTTC,CASSYAFAAGEQYF,NA,NA,TRBV6-2/TRBV6-3,TRBJ2-7
TGTGCCACGGCGGGGGGGCGGCAGTTCTTC,CATAGGRQFF,many,TRBD2,TRBV11-2,TRBJ2-1
TGTGCCAGCAGCTTTGGACGGGGGGCCTACGAGCAGTACTTC,CASSFGRGAYEQYF,NA,TRBD2,TRBV7-3,TRBJ2-7
TGTGCCAGCAGCCGGACAAGTAATGAAAAACTGTTTTTT,CASSRTSNEKLFF,NA,NA,TRBV6-1,TRBJ1-4
TGTGCTAGTGGGGCCGCCCCAGGGGAAGTGGGCTACACCTTC,CASGAAPGEVGYTF,NA,NA,TRBV12-5,TRBJ1-2
TGTGCCAGCAGCTTAGAATGGGGCACTGAAGCTTTCTTT,CASSLEWGTEAFF,many,NA,TRBV7-6,TRBJ1-1
TGTGCCAGTAGTATAGGAAGCGGGGGGTCCTACGAGCAGTACTTC,CASSIGSGGSYEQYF,few,TRBD2,TRBV19,TRBJ2-7
TGTGCCATCAGAGACAGTAATGGCTACACCTTC,CAIRDSNGYTF,NA,NA,TRBV28,TRBJ1-2
TGCGCCAGCAGCCAAGATCTGGGGAGTGGGGGACCTAGGAACACTGAAGCTTTCTTT,CASSQDLGSGGPRNTEAFF,few,NA,TRBV4-1,TRBJ1-1
TGTGCCAGCAGCCCCCAGCGGGGAAACACCGGGGAGCTGTTTTTT,CASSPQRGNTGELFF,many,TRBD2,TRBV7-9,TRBJ2-2
TGTGCCAGCAGTTTCTACAGGATGTACACCTTC,CASSFYRMYTF,many,NA,TRBV12-3/TRBV12-4,TRBJ1-2
TGTGCCAGCAGCGAGTTGGGTGGTGGTGGCTACACCTTC,CASSELGGGGYTF,many,NA,TRBV6-1,TRBJ1-2
TGTGCCAGCACCTCAGGGTCGGCTGGCTACACCTTC,CASTSGSAGYTF,few,NA,TRBV6-5,TRBJ1-2
TGTGCCATCAGTGAGGTCGCGGGGGAAAAACTGTTTTTT,CAISEVAGEKLFF,NA,NA,TRBV10-3,TRBJ1-4
TGTGCCAGCAGTTACTCCGCGGGGGACAGGGGAGAACTTACTTTCTTT,CASSYSAGDRGELTFF,NA,TRBD1,TRBV6-5,TRBJ1-1
TGTGCCAGCAGGGGGGCTTTGGACACTGAAGCTTTCTTT,CASRGALDTEAFF,NA,NA,TRBV12-3/TRBV12-4,TRBJ1-1
TGTGCCAGCAGTTTATCCCGGGACAGTACTGAAGCTTTCTTT,CASSLSRDSTEAFF,few,TRBD1,TRBV28,TRBJ1-1